The rows below give T cell receptor delta chains drawn from one sample of a study of gamma-delta chains in newborns, infants, children. TCRdb reprocessed the reads through CATT. The repertoire has approximately 4,000 delta-chain clones, 1.5% to 2% of them found once; the top ten carry 9.3%. Sequencing input: blood. These receptors all come from a child who was a newborn, infant or young child, either healthy, febrile or measles-vaccinated (not recorded which). Both conserved end residues are trimmed from each CDR3. Fields, in order: clone size, V gene, CDR3 protein. Size is omitted from some rows. Given values are once, few, many or a class for expanded clones.

>.|TRDV2
ACDTAGRSSWDTRQMF
>few|TRDV2
ACVGDRPSLTAQLF
>few|TRDV3
AFGTGGYRTDKLI
>few|TRDV2
ACDGIRSSWDTRQMF
>.|TRDV2
ACDTLLLGPNPSADKLI
>.|TRDV2
ACDPVLGDTSSSWDTRQMF
>large|TRDV2
ACDTGHWGKFSWDTRQMF
>few|TRDV2
ACDTILGGLSPSWDTRQMF
>few|TRDV2
ACDTWGSLSSWDTRQMF
>few|TRDV2
ACDTLGVASWDTRQMF
>.|TRDV3
AFTPGLPTGDTLANTDKLI
>few|TRDV2
ACDTLGGSPLLTAQLF
>few|TRDV1
ALLTSDWGINDKLI
>.|TRDV3
AFTLGARTDKLI
>few|TRDV2
ACDTGLGDKRRPSWDTRQMF
>few|TRDV2
ACDILGDMDTDKLI
>few|TRDV2
ACDTGGYQSSWDTRQMF
>few|TRDV2
ACDSAGDSSWDTRQMF
>large|TRDV2
ACDSVGLRGIEYTDKLI
>.|TRDV1
ALGEPNFLRPLPHHLTAQLF
>few|TRDV2
ACDKPGGIRSWDTRQMF
>.|TRDV2
ACDATWGTSSWDTRQMF
>.|TRDV2
ACDTGDTLTAQLF
>few|TRDV2
ACDILGVGSWDTRQMF
>few|TRDV2
ACDTGWGIRKTSWDTRQMF
>medium-sized|TRDV2
ACDSTGGYSWDTRQMF
>.|TRDV1
ALGLLGDTFSRDTRQMF
>medium-sized|TRDV2
ACDTVLGDTLSSWDTRQMF
>few|TRDV2
ACDTVGESSWDARQMF
>few|TRDV2
ACDTVLGDTRSSWDTRQMF
>few|TRDV2
ACDAGRTGGYGSSWDTRQMF
>.|TRDV2
ACDTGGYRSWDTRQMF
>.|TRDV2
ACDTVRGSSWDTRQMF
>.|TRDV2
ACDTWGIQGSWDTRQMF
>few|TRDV2
ACDPLAGDTRSWDTRQMF
>large|TRDV2
ACDSVLGDTDWDTRQMF
>.|TRDV2
ACDAVGDNTDKLI
>.|TRDV3
AFRGIRAPYTDKLI
>few|TRDV2
ACDTGTGGYARPLI
>medium-sized|TRDV2
ACDTLGDGALTAQLF
>.|TRDV2
ACDWGSWDTRQMF
>.|TRDV2
ACDVLGDTRDTRQMF
>few|TRDV2
ACVRLGDPSSWDTRQMF
>few|TRDV2
ACDHTGGIAWDTRQMF
>.|TRDV2
ACDTVYWGSHSWDTRQMF
>.|TRDV2
ACDWGMTAQLF
>few|TRDV3
ALCLLGTDKLI
>few|TRDV2
ACGTVLGDTWDTRQMF
>few|TRDV1
ALGESVPGILKLTAQLF
>.|TRDV1
ALASAGLPTRTPRSSWDTRQMF
>.|TRDV2
ACGTVGDFLTAQLF
>few|TRDV1
ALGELGLPPKSWGALTAQLF
>.|TRDV2
ACDTVGGYTDKLI
>.|TRDV2
ACDGGYIDSSWDTRQMF
>few|TRDV2
ACDRLGDSEAQLF